A single TCR beta chain is shown here with its context. Which antigen it targets is not known. Qualities for individual bases were not recorded, and no much larger clone is one base off. The trial excluded patients who had a history of autoimmune disease or who were on systemic immunosuppression. In every dose cohort, peripheral blood was drawn for TCR sequencing at baseline, cycle 4 day 1, and cycle 7 day 1. Samples came from an open-label, multicenter, first-in-human phase I dose-escalation trial of ivuxolimab. The trial enrolled adults with locally advanced or metastatic head and neck squamous cell, hepatocellular, melanoma or renal cell carcinoma. CD4+ and CD8+ T cells were sorted separately from peripheral blood before TCR sequencing. To sequence the TCRbeta CDR3 region, genomic DNA was isolated from the sorted cells. TCRbeta CDR3 regions were sequenced using the immunoSEQ Assay. TCRdb retrieved this table from immuneACCESS and kept in-frame rearrangements only. Not all clones are present; in checked studies, unresolved V genes account for under half, and no reason is known for the remainder. The sample table records around 110,000 clones; just under 95% of these occur just once. Jointly, the top ten make up over 0.15% of the sample.

The sample is drawn from a study of OX40 agonist ivuxolimab in advanced cancers. Regarding the complete study: Ivuxolimab was a fully human IgG2 agonistic monoclonal antibody targeting the costimulatory receptor OX40 (CD134). Intravenous ivuxolimab was administered to patients every 2 weeks at six dose levels: 0.01, 0.1, 0.3, 1.5, 3 and 10 mg/kg. Among the roughly 50 dose-escalation patients, around 20 had hepatocellular carcinoma, approximately 15 melanoma, 9 renal cell carcinoma and 9 head and neck cancer. In the dose-escalation cohort, around four fifths of patients were male, and the mean age was approximately 64 years, with a range of roughly 20 to 80. Patients were allowed to have had prior anti-PD-1, anti-PD-L1 or anti-CTLA-4 therapy, and 40% of the dose-escalation patients had previously received checkpoint inhibitors. Partial responses occurred in three dose-escalation patients, of whom one had hepatocellular carcinoma and two had cutaneous melanoma. The purpose of peripheral TCRbeta sequencing was to test whether ivuxolimab changed TCR sequence diversity and led to clonal T-cell expansion. The monotherapy dose-escalation portion (N ≈ 50 patients) of the phase I ivuxolimab trial is reported in the paper.

Overall results and qualifications from the work: In the 0.1-3.0 mg/kg groups, partial responders were among the patients with the lowest normalized peripheral clonal expansion, particularly in CD8+ T cells. Low levels of normalized T-cell clonal expansion were also seen in some patients who did not respond. The antigen specificity of the peripheral T cells that underwent clonal expansion was not determined. After ivuxolimab, expanded clones were on average more numerous among CD8+ T cells than among CD4+ T cells. At doses of 0.1 to 3.0 mg/kg, clonal expansion of both CD4+ and CD8+ T cells in blood was seen between baseline and week 6.

The CDR3 spans 13 residues, from the cysteine through the phenylalanine. Of all the DNA, just the CDR3 is kept, 39 bases in frame from base 1. For CDR1 and CDR2, the germline V gene (reference sequence) lists MNHNY and SVGAGI. V lost 7 bases and J lost 3 bases; the stretch between them is 12 bases long. The TCR comes from an adult with an advanced solid tumor such as melanoma, head and neck, liver or kidney cancer. The rearranged segments are TRBV6-6 and TRBJ2-5; no D segment can be confidently identified. Sequencing used CD4+ or CD8+ T cells sorted from blood, obtained in a trial of the OX40 agonist ivuxolimab. The CDR3: CASTDGVEETQYF. The sequenced DNA: TGTGCCAGCACCGATGGGGTAGAAGAGACCCAGTACTTC.